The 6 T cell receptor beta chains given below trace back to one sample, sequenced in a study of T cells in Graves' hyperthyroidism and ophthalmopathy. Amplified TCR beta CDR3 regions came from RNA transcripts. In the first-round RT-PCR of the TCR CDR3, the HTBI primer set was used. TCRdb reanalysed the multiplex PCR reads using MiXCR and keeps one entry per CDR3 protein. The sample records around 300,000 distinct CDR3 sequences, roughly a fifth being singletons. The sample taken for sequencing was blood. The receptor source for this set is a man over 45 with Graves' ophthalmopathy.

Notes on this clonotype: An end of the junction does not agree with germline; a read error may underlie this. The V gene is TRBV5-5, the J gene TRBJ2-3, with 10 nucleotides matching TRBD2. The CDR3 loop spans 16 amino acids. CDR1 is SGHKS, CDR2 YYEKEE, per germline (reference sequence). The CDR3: CASSSGLAVNTDTQYF. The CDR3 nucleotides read TGCGCCAGCAGCTCCGGACTAGCGGTTAACACAGATACGCAGTATTTT.

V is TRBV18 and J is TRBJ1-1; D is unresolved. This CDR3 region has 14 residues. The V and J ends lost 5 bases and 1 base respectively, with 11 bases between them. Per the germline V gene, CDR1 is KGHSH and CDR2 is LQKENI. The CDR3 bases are TGTGCCAGCTCAGTCATCCGGGGGAACACTGAAGCTTTCTTT. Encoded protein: CASSVIRGNTEAFF. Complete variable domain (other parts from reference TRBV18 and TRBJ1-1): NAGVMQNPRHLVRRRGQEARLRCSPMKGHSHVYWYRQLPEEGLKFMVYLQKENIIDESGMPKERFSAEFPKEGPSILRIQQVVRGDSAAYFCASSVIRGNTEAFFGQGTRLTVV.

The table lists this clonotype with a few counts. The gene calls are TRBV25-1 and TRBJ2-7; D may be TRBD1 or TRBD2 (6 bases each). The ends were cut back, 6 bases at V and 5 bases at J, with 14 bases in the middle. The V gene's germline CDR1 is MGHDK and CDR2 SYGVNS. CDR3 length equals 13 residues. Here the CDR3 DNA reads TGTGCCAGCAGGACCCCCGGGGGCCACGAGCAGTACTTC. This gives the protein CASRTPGGHEQYF.

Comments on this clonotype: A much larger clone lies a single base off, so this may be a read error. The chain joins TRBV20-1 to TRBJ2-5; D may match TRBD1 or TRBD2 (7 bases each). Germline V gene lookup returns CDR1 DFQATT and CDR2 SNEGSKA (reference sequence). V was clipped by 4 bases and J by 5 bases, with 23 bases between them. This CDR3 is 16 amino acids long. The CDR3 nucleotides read TGCAGTGCTAACAGGGGCGGCGGGAGAGCTCAGGAGACCCAGTACTTC. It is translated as CSANRGGGRAQETQYF.

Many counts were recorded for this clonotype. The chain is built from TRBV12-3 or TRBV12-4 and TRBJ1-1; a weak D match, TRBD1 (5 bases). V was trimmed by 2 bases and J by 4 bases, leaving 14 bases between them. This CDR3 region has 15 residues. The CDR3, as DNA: TGTGCCAGCAGTTTATCACACCAGGGTCCCACTGAAGCTTTCTTT. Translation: CASSLSHQGPTEAFF.

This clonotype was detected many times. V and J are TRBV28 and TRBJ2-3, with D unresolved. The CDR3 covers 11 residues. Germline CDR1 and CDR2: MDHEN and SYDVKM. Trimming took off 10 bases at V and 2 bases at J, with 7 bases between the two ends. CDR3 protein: CATSPTDTQYF. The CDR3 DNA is TGTGCCACCAGCCCCACAGATACGCAGTATTTT.